A selection of T cell receptor beta chains follows, all from one sample in a study of early T cells in non-severe SARS-CoV-2 infection. In TCRdb, the 5' RACE reads were re-called with MiXCR into one record per CDR3 protein. The data hold tens of thousands of distinct CDR3 sequences, with more than 15% observed a single time. This material consisted of whole blood, taken at baseline. The receptors were sampled from an adult who was a healthcare worker with PCR-confirmed SARS-CoV-2 infection or an uninfected control (not recorded which). Both conserved end residues are part of each CDR3. Each record gives: D gene, V gene, clone size, J gene, CDR3 protein, CDR3 DNA. D genes are given only for firm matches. Clone size is not always given. Where it is, it says once, few, many or a class for expanded clones.

NA	TRBV5-1	NA	TRBJ2-1	CASRQDRAYNEQFF	TGCGCCAGCAGGCAGGACAGAGCCTACAATGAGCAGTTCTTC
TRBD1	TRBV5-1	NA	TRBJ2-1	CASSRKATGDSYNEQFF	TGCGCCAGCAGCAGAAAAGCGACAGGGGACTCCTACAATGAGCAGTTCTTC
TRBD2	TRBV9	NA	TRBJ2-2	CASSSGRVTGELFF	TGTGCCAGCAGCAGCGGGAGGGTGACCGGGGAGCTGTTTTTT
NA	TRBV7-9	NA	TRBJ2-7	CASSFRLEQYF	TGTGCCAGCAGCTTCCGACTGGAGCAGTACTTC
NA	TRBV7-2	many	TRBJ2-3	CASSPQADTQYF	TGTGCCAGCAGCCCCCAGGCAGATACGCAGTATTTT
TRBD2	TRBV10-3	NA	TRBJ2-7	CAINWGGEQYF	TGTGCCATCAACTGGGGGGGCGAGCAGTACTTC
NA	TRBV12-3/TRBV12-4	NA	TRBJ1-4	CASKDHPNEKLFF	TGTGCCAGCAAAGATCACCCGAATGAAAAACTGTTTTTT
TRBD1	TRBV7-2	NA	TRBJ2-3	CASSLDRVDTQYF	TGTGCCAGCAGCTTGGACAGGGTGGATACGCAGTATTTT
NA	TRBV28	NA	TRBJ1-6	CASSLGGIDSPLHF	TGTGCCAGCAGTTTAGGGGGGATCGATTCACCCCTCCACTTT
TRBD1	TRBV7-2	NA	TRBJ2-1	CASRNDRGNEQFF	TGTGCCAGCAGGAACGACAGGGGTAATGAGCAGTTCTTC